This T cell receptor (beta chain) came from a study of blood T cells in healthy people across ages. On this clonotype: Its antigen is currently unknown.

Next came a second PCR, run for roughly 6 to 11 cycles, which used a sample-barcoded 5' primer along with a J-beta primer mix. Each cDNA molecule received a tag from a template-switch adaptor that had 12 random nucleotides. Each CDR3 protein gets one entry after TCRdb re-called the 5' RACE reads with MiXCR. Here the sample spans 850,000 to 1,300,000 distinct CDR3 sequences, more than 40% being singletons. Extraction of total RNA produced a minimum of 5.5 micrograms from each sample. Findings and caveats of the study: Comparison with aged donors showed that long-lived donors had more naive CD4+ cells and higher diversity.

This clonotype was obtained from a woman aged 60-70 years in good health. Sequencing was carried out using blood.

CDR3 nucleotides: TGTGCCAGCAGCCCCCCTTCGGCAGGAGTCTACGAGCAGTACTTC. It translates to CASSPPSAGVYEQYF. V usage is TRBV12-3 or TRBV12-4 and J usage is TRBJ2-7, with D unresolved. V was clipped by 6 bases and J by 3 bases, with 18 bases between them. CDR3 size: 15 residues.